This T cell receptor (beta chain) was observed in a study of cytomegalovirus exposure and HLA in healthy donors. The wider study: About 85 million unique TCR sequences came from HLA-typed donors in an early release.

Germline V lookup: CDR1 SGHTA, CDR2 FQGNSA. CDR3 length: 16 amino acids. The V end was cut by 5 bases, the J end by 4 bases, with 21 bases between. In the case of this clone: Its specificity is not known.

Findings and caveats of the study: The majority of CMV-associated TCR beta chains were reported as apparently HLA-restricted in a later analysis. In an earlier analysis, most TCR beta V segments were productive about 87% or about 30% of the time.

The PCR made use of 60 Vbeta and 13 Jbeta primers. Assay: immunoSEQ multiplex PCR; the TCRdb copy retains only in-frame clones and omits some. The table shows about 180,000 clones, with approximately 80% occurring only once. Sequenced input: PBMCs. The V call is TRBV7-2, the J call TRBJ2-7; D might be TRBD2 (6 bases). This TCR came from a woman aged 45-65 years in good health and CMV-seronegative. In DNA form, the CDR3 reads TGTGCCAGCAGCCACCTAACTTGGGGTGGAGGGTACGAGCAGTACTTC. Translating it yields CASSHLTWGGGYEQYF.